This is a list of T cell receptor beta chains from one sample in a study of monozygotic twins with inflammatory bowel disease. TCRdb re-analyzed the 5' RACE reads; it lists each CDR3 protein once, without DNA. The data show more than 85,000 distinct CDR3 sequences, and the top ten clones hold roughly 12%. Sequencing was performed on blood. The receptors stem from a human donor with ulcerative colitis or Crohn's disease, or a healthy co-twin of an affected twin (not recorded which). Each CDR3 is given with its conserved first and last residue. Fields, in order: CDR3 length, V gene, J gene, CDR3 protein.

CDR3 length: 13
V gene: TRBV7-7
J gene: TRBJ2-2
CDR3 protein: CASSFSSTGELFF

CDR3 length: 14
V gene: TRBV10-3
J gene: TRBJ2-7
CDR3 protein: CAISGGRETEEQYF

CDR3 length: 14
V gene: TRBV4-2
J gene: TRBJ2-3
CDR3 protein: CASSQVAIEDTQYF

CDR3 length: 15
V gene: TRBV18
J gene: TRBJ2-2
CDR3 protein: CASSPPSGYGGELFF

CDR3 length: 16
V gene: TRBV7-2
J gene: TRBJ2-5
CDR3 protein: CASSLGRTSGQETQYF

CDR3 length: 15
V gene: TRBV28
J gene: TRBJ1-2
CDR3 protein: CASRGRQGNNYGYTF

CDR3 length: 14
V gene: TRBV9
J gene: TRBJ1-1
CDR3 protein: CASSARLRDTEAFF

CDR3 length: 16
V gene: TRBV5-6
J gene: TRBJ2-3
CDR3 protein: CASSSLYLRGPDTQYF

CDR3 length: 13
V gene: TRBV2
J gene: TRBJ2-3
CDR3 protein: CASSGTSTDTQYF

CDR3 length: 11
V gene: TRBV20-1
J gene: TRBJ2-1
CDR3 protein: CSTYRGRRAFF

CDR3 length: 16
V gene: TRBV7-9
J gene: TRBJ2-2
CDR3 protein: CASSPWGQGNTGELFF

CDR3 length: 15
V gene: TRBV28
J gene: TRBJ2-1
CDR3 protein: CASSLLLAGGPEQFF

CDR3 length: 16
V gene: TRBV18
J gene: TRBJ2-3
CDR3 protein: CASSPKLAGEQDTQYF

CDR3 length: 20
V gene: TRBV6-2/TRBV6-3
J gene: TRBJ1-1
CDR3 protein: CASSYPPHIKEGQWGLEAFF

CDR3 length: 16
V gene: TRBV20-1
J gene: TRBJ2-5
CDR3 protein: CSARDLGDKYQETQYF

CDR3 length: 15
V gene: TRBV3-1
J gene: TRBJ2-1
CDR3 protein: CASSQLTLAGYEQFF

CDR3 length: 14
V gene: TRBV7-2
J gene: TRBJ2-2
CDR3 protein: CASSFGPNTGELFF

CDR3 length: 13
V gene: TRBV5-6
J gene: TRBJ1-5
CDR3 protein: CASSPGGGQPQHF

CDR3 length: 14
V gene: TRBV4-2
J gene: TRBJ2-7
CDR3 protein: CASSQNIKSYEQYF

CDR3 length: 12
V gene: TRBV3-1
J gene: TRBJ2-7
CDR3 protein: CASSQVVGDQYF

CDR3 length: 17
V gene: TRBV5-5
J gene: TRBJ2-3
CDR3 protein: CASSLGAGTGSTDTQYF

CDR3 length: 15
V gene: TRBV9
J gene: TRBJ1-1
CDR3 protein: CASSVVTGLNTEAFF

CDR3 length: 11
V gene: TRBV29-1
J gene: TRBJ1-2
CDR3 protein: CSVGTNYGYTF

CDR3 length: 13
V gene: TRBV29-1
J gene: TRBJ1-4
CDR3 protein: CSVDSAQGEKLFF

CDR3 length: 16
V gene: TRBV5-1
J gene: TRBJ1-4
CDR3 protein: CASSLVGQGANEKLFF

CDR3 length: 13
V gene: TRBV20-1
J gene: TRBJ2-7
CDR3 protein: CSARASGGYEQYF

CDR3 length: 15
V gene: TRBV7-2
J gene: TRBJ2-1
CDR3 protein: CASSQTSGGYNEQFF

CDR3 length: 14
V gene: TRBV28
J gene: TRBJ2-3
CDR3 protein: CASSSGGIENTQYF